These 8 T cell receptor beta chains came from one sample sequenced in a study of T cell changes during pregnancy in multiple sclerosis (dated by TCRdb to about 2019). Receptors were amplified or captured by the immunoSEQ multiplex PCR assay. This is the immuneACCESS table as TCRdb keeps it, with only in-frame sequences that have V and J called. A part of the clones is gone; compared with another copy, unresolved V genes explain less than half, and the rest is unexplained. Across this sample there are some 48,000 clones, with roughly 94% seen only once. Approximately 5.6% of the sample comes from the top ten. The sequencing here drew on CD8+ T cells from peripheral blood mononuclear cells, taken in the first trimester of pregnancy. These receptor sequences come from a female donor with multiple sclerosis, enrolled in a pregnancy study.

This chain connects TRBV7-9 to TRBJ2-1; 10 positions match TRBD2. V lost 5 bases, J lost 6 bases, and 10 bases stayed unmatched. The CDR3 runs to 16 residues. CDR1 is SEHNR and CDR2 is FQNEAQ in the germline V gene (reference sequence). The CDR3 loop is CASSHPTSGPGNEQFF. Here the CDR3 DNA reads TGTGCCAGCAGCCATCCGACTAGCGGGCCGGGCAATGAGCAGTTCTTC.

The CDR3 loop is CASSHGGSYNEQFF. The CDR3 nucleotides are TGTGCCAGCAGCCACGGGGGTTCCTACAATGAGCAGTTCTTC. The genes are TRBV7-3 and TRBJ2-1; D might be TRBD2 (6 bases). Trimming removed 5 bases at V and 1 base at J, with 9 bases between. This CDR3 region has 14 residues. Per the germline V gene, CDR1 is SGHTA and CDR2 is FQGTGA. Based on the CDR3 plus reference TRBV7-3 and TRBJ2-1, the full variable domain is GAGVSQTPSNKVTEKGKYVELRCDPISGHTALYWYRQSLGQGPEFLIYFQGTGAADDSGLPNDRFFAVRPEGSVSTLKIQRTERGDSAVYLCASSHGGSYNEQFFGPGTRLTVL.

This sequence joins TRBV19 and TRBJ1-1, with D possibly matching TRBD1 (6 bases). V gave up 9 bases and J gave up 0 bases, with 11 bases separating them. Germline loops: CDR1 LNHDA, CDR2 SQIVND (reference sequence). This CDR3 has 13 residues. This chain's CDR3 is CASGWTVNTEAFF. The CDR3 DNA follows: TGTGCCAGCGGATGGACAGTGAACACTGAAGCTTTCTTT.

The rearrangement uses TRBV27 and TRBJ2-7; weak D call: TRBD2 (6 bases). The CDR3 sequence is 14 residues long. Germline CDR1 and CDR2: MNHEY and SMNVEV (reference sequence). V was shortened by 6 bases and J by 2 bases, with 14 bases between the two germline ends. The CDR3 here is CASSHGTGAYEQYF. As DNA, the CDR3 is TGTGCCAGCAGCCACGGGACGGGAGCCTACGAGCAGTACTTC.

The chain uses TRBV7-8 and TRBJ1-2, with D possibly matching TRBD1 (6 bases). V was pared by 5 bases and J by 8 bases, with 12 bases between. This CDR3 is 12 amino acids long. Per germline, CDR1 SGHVS and CDR2 FQNEAQ. The CDR3 region has the DNA TGTGCCAGCAGCCCCGGGGGGCAAGGCTACACCTTC. It encodes CASSPGGQGYTF.

V usage is TRBV6-5 and J usage is TRBJ2-2, with TRBD2 matching 8 bases. V lost 4 bases, J lost 1 base, and 2 bases stayed unmatched. The CDR3 totals 15 residues. Germline V CDR1 and CDR2: MNHEY, SVGAGI. The CDR3 DNA is TGTGCCAGCAGTTTGGCGGGAGGGAACACCGGGGAGCTGTTTTTT. The encoded protein is CASSLAGGNTGELFF.

The chain employs TRBV29-1 and TRBJ2-7, with 9 bases aligning to TRBD1. Germline-derived CDR1 and CDR2 are SQVTM and ANQGSEA. This CDR3 has 15 residues. The J segment lost 3 bases and the V segment lost 1 base, leaving 7 bases of the junction unmatched. The CDR3 sequence: CSVEGYGTGFYEQYF. The CDR3, as DNA: TGCAGCGTTGAAGGCTACGGGACAGGGTTCTACGAGCAGTACTTC.

V gene TRBV4-1 combines with J gene TRBJ2-7; 12 positions match TRBD2. CDR1 and CDR2 from the germline V gene are MGHRA and YSYEKL. Losses at the gene ends were 4 bases for V and 5 bases for J; bases not matched to a gene: 9. The CDR3 consists of 16 residues. CDR3 sequence reads: CASSPRLAGDSNEQYF. The CDR3 DNA reads TGCGCCAGCAGCCCGAGACTAGCGGGGGACTCTAACGAGCAGTACTTC.